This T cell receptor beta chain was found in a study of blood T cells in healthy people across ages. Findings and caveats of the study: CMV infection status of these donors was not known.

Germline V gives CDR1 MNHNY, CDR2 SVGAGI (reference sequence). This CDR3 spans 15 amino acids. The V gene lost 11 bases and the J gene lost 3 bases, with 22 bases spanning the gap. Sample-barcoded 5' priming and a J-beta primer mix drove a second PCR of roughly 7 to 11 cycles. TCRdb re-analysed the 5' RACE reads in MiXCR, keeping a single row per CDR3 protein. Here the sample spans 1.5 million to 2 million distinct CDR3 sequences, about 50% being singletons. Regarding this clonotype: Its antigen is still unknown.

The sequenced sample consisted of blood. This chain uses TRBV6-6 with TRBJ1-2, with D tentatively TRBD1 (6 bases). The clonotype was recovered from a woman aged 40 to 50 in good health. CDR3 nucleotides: TGTGCCGGGGCCATGGTCAGGGGCACGGACTATGGCTACACCTTC. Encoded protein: CAGAMVRGTDYGYTF.